This record looks at one T cell receptor (beta chain) sequence and its context. Its antigen is not identified. At one boundary the junction diverges from the germline segment, which might be a read error. This sample was included in a study of tumor-infiltrating lymphocytes in primary liver carcinoma. Study-level results: Compared with blood, tumor repertoires held significantly more in their top 250 clones.

The CDR3 covers 13 residues. CDR1 is SQVTM and CDR2 is ANQGSEA in the germline V gene. Unsorted whole blood supplied the RNA, and germline DNA was extracted too. From 450 to 550 ng total RNA, TCR beta cDNA was generated with a primer in the constant region. ARM-PCR was slightly modified, and three nested multiplex PCR rounds with it gave rise to the TCR beta libraries. Rounds one and two of PCR, each of around 11 cycles, were primed with TRBV1-TRBV30 forward primers and a C-beta reverse primer. TCRdb independently ran MiXCR on the multiplex PCR reads; one entry per CDR3 protein. The sample comprises some 320,000 distinct CDR3 sequences, 65% of which are singletons, and more than 8.5% rests with the top ten.

The clonotype comes from a man aged 35-49 years with primary liver carcinoma and hepatitis B virus infection. The chain couples TRBV29-1 to TRBJ1-5; 7 nucleotides agree with TRBD1. The sample comprised peripheral blood. The CDR3 reads CGVGQEANQPQHF. The CDR3 nucleotides read TGCGGCGTTGGACAGGAGGCCAATCAGCCCCAGCATTTT.